The 10 T cell receptor beta chains below were found in one sample sequenced in a study of T cell responses to AZD1222 COVID-19 vaccine. Profiling relied on immunoSEQ multiplex PCR, and the TCRdb table lists in-frame clones only, not all of them. The sample yields under 90,000 clones, under 90% seen once. Source: peripheral blood, taken 28 days after the second AZD1222 dose. The receptors were gathered from an adult who received the AZD1222 COVID-19 vaccine.

This clone was detected a few times. The CDR3 DNA reads TGTGCCAGTACTTCACGAGGGAGAGAAGAGACCCAGTACTTC. Translation: CASTSRGREETQYF. The chain joins TRBV19 to TRBJ2-5; the D gene is possibly TRBD2 (5 bases). The CDR3 consists of 14 residues. Germline values: CDR1 LNHDA, CDR2 SQIVND (reference sequence). Trimming left V 7 bases short and J 3 bases short, with 15 bases between.

The chain links TRBV5-6 to TRBJ2-7; no clear D. V lost 3 bases to trimming and J lost 4 bases, with 8 bases between them. Per the germline V gene, CDR1 is SGHDT and CDR2 is YYEEEE. This CDR3 is 12 amino acids long. The CDR3 reads CASSSGRYEQYF. In nucleotides, the CDR3 is TGTGCCAGCAGCTCCGGAAGATACGAGCAGTACTTC.

The rearrangement links TRBV18 to TRBJ1-6, with 10 bases that match TRBD1. Germline V gene lookup returns CDR1 KGHSH and CDR2 LQKENI. J was trimmed by 6 bases and V by 0 bases; bases with no gene match: 5. The CDR3 spans 17 residues. DNA for the CDR3: TGTGCCAGCTCACCACCGCGCGGGACAGGGGTTAATTCACCCCTCCACTTT. Amino acid sequence: CASSPPRGTGVNSPLHF.

This chain links TRBV19 with TRBJ1-1; TRBD1 matches at 8 bases. Trimming removed 7 bases from V and 4 bases from J; junction bases left unmatched: 5. The length of the CDR3 is 13 residues. Germline V lookup: CDR1 LNHDA, CDR2 SQIVND (reference sequence). This chain's CDR3 is CASTGGGITEAFF. DNA for the CDR3: TGTGCCAGTACAGGGGGCGGGATCACTGAAGCTTTCTTT.

This sequence joins TRBV12-3 or TRBV12-4 and TRBJ1-6, with D tentatively TRBD1 (5 bases). Trimming took 3 bases from V and 8 from J, leaving 8 bases between them. CDR3 length: 13 residues. CDR3 loop: CASSLRGYSPLHF. The CDR3 nucleotides read TGTGCCAGCAGTTTGCGGGGGTATTCACCCCTCCACTTT.

This rearrangement joins TRBV4-2 to TRBJ1-1, with D possibly matching TRBD1 (5 bases). CDR1 and CDR2 from the germline V gene are LGHNA and YNFKEQ. This CDR3 has 16 residues. Trimming cost V 8 bases and J 4 bases, with 23 bases left between them. The DNA for the CDR3 is TGTGCCAGCGGCGGAATCTGGGGGGGAAAGCGCACTGAAGCTTTCTTT. Residues: CASGGIWGGKRTEAFF.

There are a few counts of this clone. The chain links TRBV7-9 to TRBJ1-4; D gene ambiguous. The CDR3 length is 14 residues. Germline CDR1 and CDR2: SEHNR and FQNEAQ (reference sequence). Trimming removed 5 bases from V and 4 bases from J, with 11 bases in between. The CDR3 DNA follows: TGTGCCAGCAGCCTAGGACGGATTAATGAAAAACTGTTTTTT. It is translated as CASSLGRINEKLFF.

The chain joins TRBV28 to TRBJ2-1; D unclear. The length of the CDR3 is 14 residues. Trimming left V 2 bases short and J 9 bases short, with 14 bases between. Germline lookup yields CDR1 MDHEN and CDR2 SYDVKM. Written as DNA, the CDR3 is TGTGCCAGCAGTTTAAGGCAGGTAGTTGCTGAGCAGTTCTTC. It yields the protein CASSLRQVVAEQFF.

The chain is built from TRBV12-3 or TRBV12-4 and TRBJ2-2, with no clear D. The CDR3 has 13 residues. Trimming removed 4 bases at V and 2 bases at J, with 5 bases between. The CDR3 loop reads CASSYHNTGELFF. CDR3 nucleotide sequence: TGTGCCAGCAGTTACCATAACACCGGGGAGCTGTTTTTT.

The chain employs TRBV28 and TRBJ1-6, with 10 positions matching TRBD1. Losses at the gene ends were 5 bases for V and 7 bases for J; bases not matched to a gene: 11. Germline CDR1 MDHEN, CDR2 SYDVKM. The CDR3 runs 17 residues. In DNA, the CDR3 is TGTGCCAGCAGTAGAAGGTTCAGGGACAGGGGAAATTCACCCCTCCACTTT. This gives the protein CASSRRFRDRGNSPLHF. The whole variable domain, filled in from reference TRBV28 and TRBJ1-6, reads DVKVTQSSRYLVKRTGEKVFLECVQDMDHENMFWYRQDPGLGLRLIYFSYDVKMKEKGDIPEGYSVSREKKERFSLILESASTNQTSMYLCASSRRFRDRGNSPLHFGNGTRLTVT.